Here is one T cell receptor beta chain with its context. Antigen specificity is unknown. The sample belongs to a study of cytomegalovirus exposure and HLA in healthy donors. General study findings and limits: A later analysis associated 16,000 or so TCR beta sequences with HLA alleles at a 0.05 false discovery rate.

V gave up 4 bases and J gave up 7 bases; unmatched junction bases: 6. The CDR3 consists of 14 residues. Germline CDR1 SGHTA, CDR2 FQGNSA. The primer mix had 60 Vbeta and 13 Jbeta primers. Measured with immunoSEQ multiplex PCR; TCRdb has only the in-frame clones, and not every one. The sample yields 150,000 to 200,000 clones, about 80% seen once. Sequences were obtained from PBMCs. The V and J genes are TRBV7-2 and TRBJ2-2, with 7 bases that match TRBD1. This receptor was obtained from a man aged 25-45 years in good health and CMV-seronegative. The CDR3 DNA is TGTGCCAGCAGCTACCGCCCAGGGGGCGGGGAGCTGTTTTTT. This translates into CASSYRPGGGELFF.